This is a list of T cell receptor beta chains from one sample in a study of identical twins. MiXCR, applied by TCRdb to the 5' RACE reads, yields one record per CDR3 protein. Of hundreds of thousands of distinct CDR3 sequences listed, 18% are singletons. This sample also appeared in a second study, on T cells expressing NK-cell markers.

The specimen was PBMCs. The receptors were gathered from a young woman in good health. CDR3s leave out the opening cysteine and the closing phenylalanine or tryptophan. Fields, in order: D gene, J gene, V gene, CDR3 protein. A D gene is named only where the DNA matches it firmly.

TRBD2 | TRBJ2-1 | TRBV20-1 | SAPFGRGFNEQF
TRBD2 | TRBJ2-5 | TRBV4-2 | ASSQGRAGDYETQY
TRBD1 | TRBJ1-2 | TRBV7-9 | ASSLSYLGQQYGYT
TRBD2 | TRBJ2-1 | TRBV12-3/TRBV12-4 | ASSFAGGWNEQF
- | TRBJ2-1 | TRBV14 | ASSPPGRRNEQF
- | TRBJ1-5 | TRBV12-3/TRBV12-4 | ASSLRGAYSNQPQH
- | TRBJ1-1 | TRBV12-3/TRBV12-4 | ASMRGTEAF
- | TRBJ2-4 | TRBV7-9 | ASRSADRKQNIQY
TRBD2 | TRBJ2-7 | TRBV9 | ASSPTTSGAYEQY
- | TRBJ2-7 | TRBV20-1 | SASPGPGSYEQY